The next 6 T cell receptor beta chains were all read from a single sample in a study of control samples from healthy donors and cancer patients. Clones were sequenced by immunoSEQ multiplex PCR, and TCRdb holds only the in-frame ones, with some missing. The sample has around 110,000 clones; roughly 93% are singletons. The sequencing input was blood. The receptors derive from a man in his thirties or forties in good health.

The chain combines TRBV2 with TRBJ1-2, with D tentatively TRBD1 (6 bases). Trimming removed 4 bases from V and 6 bases from J, with 12 bases in between. The CDR3 totals 13 residues. Germline values: CDR1 SNHLY, CDR2 FYNNEI. CDR3 region: CASSVGRGNGYTF. In nucleotides, the CDR3 is TGTGCCAGCAGTGTGGGTAGGGGGAATGGCTACACCTTC.

The chain joins TRBV11-2 to TRBJ1-1, with no clear D. Trimming left V 0 bases short and J 8 bases short, with 10 bases between. Germline loops: CDR1 SGHAT, CDR2 FQNNGV. The CDR3 extends over 13 amino acids. CDR3 sequence (DNA): TGTGCCAGCAGCTTAGAGACCGGGCGGGAAGCTTTCTTT. Translation gives CASSLETGREAFF.

The chain combines TRBV10-3 with TRBJ2-3; 12 bases map to TRBD2. CDR1 is ENHRY and CDR2 is SYGVKD in the germline V gene. V trimming: 0 bases; J trimming: 4 bases; junction bases outside the gene matches: 2. The CDR3 extends over 16 amino acids. CDR3 nucleotides: TGTGCCATCAGTGAGTCCCCTAGCGGGGGGGCAGATACGCAGTATTTT. This gives the protein CAISESPSGGADTQYF.

The chain combines TRBV6-5 with TRBJ1-1; a possible D gene is TRBD1 (6 bases). Germline CDR1 is MNHEY and CDR2 is SVGAGI. Trimming stripped 8 bases from V and 0 bases from J, with 13 bases between. CDR3 length equals 14 residues. The DNA for the CDR3 is TGTGCCAGCGCGCGTCAGGGGATGAACACTGAAGCTTTCTTT. This sequence encodes CASARQGMNTEAFF.

The chain employs TRBV6-6 and TRBJ1-2; D gene unclear. CDR3 length equals 13 residues. The V gene's germline CDR1 is MNHNY and CDR2 SVGAGI (reference sequence). V lost 5 bases and J 4 bases, leaving 11 bases between the germline ends. The CDR3 sequence: CASSDASPYGYTF. The CDR3 DNA reads TGTGCCAGCAGTGACGCGTCTCCCTATGGCTACACCTTC.

V gene TRBV9 combines with J gene TRBJ1-1, with TRBD1 as a possible D gene (5 bases). Trimming stripped 3 bases from V and 3 bases from J, with 12 bases between. This CDR3 contains 14 residues. Germline CDR1 reads SGDLS; CDR2 reads YYNGEE. CDR3 residues: CASSAGARDTEAFF. The DNA of the CDR3 is TGTGCCAGCAGCGCTGGGGCCAGGGACACTGAAGCTTTCTTT.